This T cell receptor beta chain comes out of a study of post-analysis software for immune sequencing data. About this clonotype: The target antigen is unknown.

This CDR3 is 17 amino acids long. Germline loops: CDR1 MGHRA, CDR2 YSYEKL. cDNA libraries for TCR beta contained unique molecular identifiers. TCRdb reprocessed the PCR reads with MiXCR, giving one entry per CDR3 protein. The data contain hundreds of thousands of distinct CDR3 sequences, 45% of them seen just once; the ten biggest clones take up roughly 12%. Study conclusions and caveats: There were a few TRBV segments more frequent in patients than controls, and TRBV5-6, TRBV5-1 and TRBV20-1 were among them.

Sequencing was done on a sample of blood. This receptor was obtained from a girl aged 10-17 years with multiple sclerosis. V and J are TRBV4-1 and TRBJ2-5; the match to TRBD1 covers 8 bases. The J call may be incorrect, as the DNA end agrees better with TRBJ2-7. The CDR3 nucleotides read TGCGCCAGCAGCCAGGATCACAAGACAGGGGAAATATACGAGCAGTACTTC. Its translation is CASSQDHKTGEIYEQYF.